This T cell receptor beta chain appears in the sequencing data of a study of blood T cell repertoires in COVID-19. Study at large: Samples came from the United States, Italy and Spain, spanning acute and convalescent COVID-19. PBMCs, B-cell-depleted T cells, or T cells provided the cDNA or gDNA that made up the material.

In the study's own analysis: Scientists estimated how many nucleated cells there were by amplifying reference gene primers. Data came from immunoSEQ multiplex PCR; TCRdb stores just in-frame clones and leaves some out. V, J and clone size are those of that table, while D and trimming were read from the DNA. This table holds around 270,000 clones, 88% found once. The sample was peripheral blood. The sequence was obtained from a man between 60 and 70 years old who had recovered from COVID-19.

As DNA, the CDR3 is TGTGCCATCAGTGGAGGTGGGCAGGCAGGGACAGATACGCAGTATTTT. Translation gives CAISGGGQAGTDTQYF. The rearrangement uses TRBV10-3 and TRBJ2-3; D perhaps matches TRBD1 (5 bases). V dropped 4 bases and J dropped 3 bases, with 17 bases sitting between them. CDR1 ENHRY and CDR2 SYGVKD come from the germline V gene. The CDR3 is made up of 16 amino acids.